This record concerns one T cell receptor beta chain sequence. Its antigen is unknown. The data were obtained in a study of identical twins. General study results and limits: Where beta out-of-frame sequences were concerned, excess twin sharing was weaker. Out-of-frame TCR alpha sharing in monozygotic twins exceeded recombination model predictions.

Unique molecular identifiers were present on cDNA, and template switching added a universal primer site. TCRdb used MiXCR to reprocess the 5' RACE reads, holding one entry per CDR3 protein. The repertoire has some 690,000 distinct CDR3 sequences, approximately 22% of them found once; the top ten carry over 4%. The sample was also reused in another study, on T cells expressing NK-cell markers. That work contributes: It remained uncertain whether the expanded NKG2C+ T cell clones were specific for HCMV antigens.

This sequence originates from a young woman in good health. Sequences were obtained from PBMCs.

The DNA for the CDR3 is TGTGCCATCAGACCGGACAGGTCGGTTACCGGGGAGCTGTTTTTT. It encodes CAIRPDRSVTGELFF. J is TRBJ2-2 and V is TRBV10-3; 7 bases match TRBD1. V lost 6 bases and J lost 5; bases outside the gene matches: 9. The CDR3 has 15 residues. Germline V gene sequence: CDR1 ENHRY, CDR2 SYGVKD.